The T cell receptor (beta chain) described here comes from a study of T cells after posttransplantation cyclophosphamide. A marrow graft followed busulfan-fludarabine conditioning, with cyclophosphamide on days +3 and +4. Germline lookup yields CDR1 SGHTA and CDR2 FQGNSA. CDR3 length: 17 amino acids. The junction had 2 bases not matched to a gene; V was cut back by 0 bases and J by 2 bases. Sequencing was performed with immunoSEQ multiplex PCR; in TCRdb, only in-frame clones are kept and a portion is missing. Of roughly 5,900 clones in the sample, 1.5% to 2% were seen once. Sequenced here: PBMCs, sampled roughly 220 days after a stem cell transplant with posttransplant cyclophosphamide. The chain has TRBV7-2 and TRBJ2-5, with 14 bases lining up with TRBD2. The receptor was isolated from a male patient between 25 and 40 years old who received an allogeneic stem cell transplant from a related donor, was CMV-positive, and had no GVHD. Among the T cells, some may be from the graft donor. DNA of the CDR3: TGTGCCAGCAGCTTAGCGACTAGCGGGAGGGAACAAGAGACCCAGTACTTC. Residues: CASSLATSGREQETQYF.